Listed here are 19 T cell receptor beta chains from one sample, sequenced in a study of cytomegalovirus exposure and HLA in healthy donors. The PCR made use of 60 Vbeta and 13 Jbeta primers. Assay used: immunoSEQ multiplex PCR; TCRdb lists only in-frame clones, some missing. The table records roughly 130,000 clones, roughly 74% of them present only once. The sequencing sample was made of PBMCs. All receptors derive from a man aged 35 to 55 in good health and CMV-seropositive.

A few counts support this clone. J is TRBJ2-5 and V is TRBV11-3; 13 nucleotides line up with TRBD2. Germline CDR1 SGHNT, CDR2 YENEEA. CDR3 length: 15 amino acids. V was pared by 5 bases and J by 5 bases, with 5 bases of the junction left unmatched. The CDR3 sequence is CASSIGLAGVETQYF. DNA for the CDR3: TGTGCCAGCAGCATCGGACTAGCGGGAGTGGAGACCCAGTACTTC.

The chain combines TRBV19 with TRBJ2-2; D unclear. There are 15 residues in the CDR3. Germline-derived CDR1 and CDR2 are LNHDA and SQIVND (reference sequence). V was trimmed by 3 bases and J by 4 bases, leaving 12 bases between them. CDR3: CASSMRLLGTGELFF. Here the CDR3 DNA reads TGTGCCAGTAGTATGAGGCTACTGGGCACCGGGGAGCTGTTTTTT. Full variable domain (remainder filled in from reference TRBV19 and TRBJ2-2): DGGITQSPKYLFRKEGQNVTLSCEQNLNHDAMYWYRQDPGQGLRLIYYSQIVNDFQKGDIAEGYSVSREKKESFPLTVTSAQKNPTAFYLCASSMRLLGTGELFFGEGSRLTVL.

This chain joins TRBV7-6 and TRBJ2-3; D is possibly TRBD1 (5 bases). Germline V CDR1 and CDR2: SGHVS, FNYEAQ. Trimming pared 5 bases from V and 0 bases from J, leaving 15 bases between. CDR3 length equals 16 residues. CDR3 nucleotide sequence: TGTGCCAGCAGCCCTAAGGCAGGGTCTAGCACAGATACGCAGTATTTT. Translating gives CASSPKAGSSTDTQYF.

V and J are TRBV7-2 and TRBJ1-1; 8 nucleotides align to TRBD1. CDR1 and CDR2 from the germline V gene are SGHTA and FQGNSA. The CDR3 is 17 residues long. With 5 bases clipped from V and 0 bases from J, the junction kept 11 bases outside the gene matches. The CDR3 loop reads CASSPRTGRIMNTEAFF. The CDR3 bases are TGTGCCAGCAGCCCCAGGACAGGGCGAATCATGAACACTGAAGCTTTCTTT.

The V call is TRBV29-1, the J call TRBJ2-1; 9 bases map to TRBD2. Trimming took 4 bases from V and 6 from J; bases not matched to a gene: 4. CDR3 length: 13 residues. Germline values: CDR1 SQVTM, CDR2 ANQGSEA. The CDR3 protein is CSVAAGGRNEQFF. CDR3 bases: TGCAGCGTTGCAGCGGGAGGACGCAATGAGCAGTTCTTC.

The rearrangement joins TRBV7-8 to TRBJ2-7, with 9 bases matching TRBD2. CDR1 is SGHVS, CDR2 FQNEAQ, per germline. Losses at the gene ends were 5 bases for V and 6 bases for J; bases not matched to a gene: 11. The CDR3 loop spans 15 amino acids. The CDR3 nucleotides read TGTGCCAGCAGCCCCAGGTGGACTAGCGTTCTCGAGCAGTACTTC. Its translation is CASSPRWTSVLEQYF.

This chain uses TRBV28 with TRBJ1-3; D is perhaps TRBD1 (6 bases). Germline V CDR1 and CDR2: MDHEN, SYDVKM. CDR3 length: 17 residues. Deletions cut 6 bases from V and 0 bases from J, with 18 bases between. The CDR3, as DNA: TGTGCCAGCAGACGGGACACTTCCCTTGGCTCTGGAAACACCATATATTTT. Its translation is CASRRDTSLGSGNTIYF.

A few counts support this clone. This rearrangement joins TRBV11-2 to TRBJ2-2; D gene unclear. CDR3 length: 17 residues. Germline V gene sequence: CDR1 SGHAT, CDR2 FQNNGV. V was clipped by 3 bases and J by 3 bases, with 17 bases between them. DNA for the CDR3: TGTGCCAGCAGCTTTGCTTTACCGGTACGGTACACCGGGGAGCTGTTTTTT. This translates into CASSFALPVRYTGELFF.

The rearrangement links TRBV6-1 to TRBJ2-7; TRBD1 matches at 9 bases. V gave up 8 bases and J gave up 3 bases; unmatched junction bases: 8. This CDR3 is built from 14 residues. Germline values: CDR1 MNHNS, CDR2 SASEGT. The CDR3 DNA follows: TGTGCCAGCCTTCCTCCGGGACAGGGCTACGAGCAGTACTTC. Its translation is CASLPPGQGYEQYF.

The chain is built from TRBV7-6 and TRBJ1-1; 8 nucleotides agree with TRBD1. From germline, CDR1 is SGHVS and CDR2 FNYEAQ. The length of the CDR3 is 14 residues. Unmatched junction bases numbered 8, after V lost 5 bases and J lost 6 bases. DNA of the CDR3: TGTGCCAGCAGCCCCGGACAGGGAAAGGCTGAAGCTTTCTTT. Translation gives CASSPGQGKAEAFF.

This clone was counted once. V usage is TRBV28 and J usage is TRBJ1-1, with no clear D. In germline, CDR1 is MDHEN, CDR2 SYDVKM. V shed 3 bases and J shed 11 bases, with 13 bases lying between them. The CDR3 is 12 amino acids. CDR3 residues: CASSLTGLSAFF. Written as DNA, the CDR3 is TGTGCCAGCAGTTTGACGGGATTGAGTGCTTTCTTT.

The chain is built from TRBV7-2 and TRBJ2-5; perhaps TRBD1 as D (5 bases). CDR3 size: 14 residues. Germline CDR1 and CDR2: SGHTA and FQGNSA. V gave up 4 bases and J gave up 4 bases, with 13 bases separating them. The CDR3 protein is CASSSPGFPETQYF. The CDR3 bases are TGTGCCAGCAGCTCCCCAGGGTTTCCAGAGACCCAGTACTTC.

The rearrangement links TRBV9 to TRBJ2-2; D is possibly TRBD2 (6 bases). This CDR3 has 15 residues. Germline CDR1 reads SGDLS; CDR2 reads YYNGEE. Between the trimmed V and J ends, which lost 6 bases and 3 bases, there was a span of 15 bases. The CDR3 nucleotides are TGTGCCAGCACACCTAGCGTCCCGCACACCGGGGAGCTGTTTTTT. Protein product: CASTPSVPHTGELFF.

This clone has just one count. The chain links TRBV13 to TRBJ2-1, with 7 bases fitting TRBD2. CDR3 length: 16 residues. Losses at the gene ends were 2 bases for V and 3 bases for J; bases not matched to a gene: 7. The germline CDR1 and CDR2 sequences are PRHDT and FYEKMQ (reference sequence). Written as DNA, the CDR3 is TGTGCCAGCAGCTTAAGCGGGGAAACACTCTACAATGAGCAGTTCTTC. Translating it yields CASSLSGETLYNEQFF.

This clone was seen only a few times. The rearrangement links TRBV10-3 to TRBJ1-1, with 9 positions matching TRBD1. Germline V lookup: CDR1 ENHRY, CDR2 SYGVKD. The J segment lost 1 base and the V segment lost 8 bases, leaving 2 bases of the junction unmatched. The CDR3 is made up of 13 amino acids. The CDR3 nucleotides read TGTGCCATCTTGGGACAGGGGAACACTGAAGCTTTCTTT. Amino acids: CAILGQGNTEAFF.

The rearrangement uses TRBV5-6 and TRBJ1-1, with 11 bases matching TRBD1. Trimming took 2 bases from V and 2 from J; bases not matched to a gene: 5. There are 16 residues in the CDR3. In germline, CDR1 is SGHDT, CDR2 YYEEEE. The CDR3 reads CASSFGTGGGNTEAFF. Written as DNA, the CDR3 is TGTGCCAGCAGCTTCGGGACAGGGGGGGGAAACACTGAAGCTTTCTTT.

The rearrangement uses TRBV5-1 and TRBJ2-3, with D perhaps matching TRBD2 (6 bases). Per the germline V gene, CDR1 is SGHRS and CDR2 is YFSETQ. Between the trimmed V and J ends, which lost 2 bases and 0 bases, there was a span of 10 bases. The CDR3 totals 15 residues. The CDR3 loop is CASSFGGASTDTQYF. CDR3 coding DNA: TGCGCCAGCAGCTTTGGCGGGGCAAGCACAGATACGCAGTATTTT.

The chain links TRBV4-2 to TRBJ2-2; the D gene is possibly TRBD1 (6 bases). Trimming cost V 4 bases and J 1 base, with 7 bases left between them. This CDR3 has 14 residues. CDR1 and CDR2 (germline): LGHNA, YNFKEQ. CDR3 protein: CASSPRGNTGELFF. The CDR3 region has the DNA TGTGCCAGCAGCCCCAGGGGGAACACCGGGGAGCTGTTTTTT.

The CDR3 reads CASTGTSDTQYF. The CDR3 bases are TGTGCCAGCACCGGGACTAGCGACACGCAGTATTTT. The chain employs TRBV7-9 and TRBJ2-3; 10 nucleotides agree with TRBD2. Germline values: CDR1 SEHNR, CDR2 FQNEAQ (reference sequence). The CDR3 sequence is 12 residues long. The junction had 4 bases not matched to a gene; V was cut back by 7 bases and J by 9 bases.